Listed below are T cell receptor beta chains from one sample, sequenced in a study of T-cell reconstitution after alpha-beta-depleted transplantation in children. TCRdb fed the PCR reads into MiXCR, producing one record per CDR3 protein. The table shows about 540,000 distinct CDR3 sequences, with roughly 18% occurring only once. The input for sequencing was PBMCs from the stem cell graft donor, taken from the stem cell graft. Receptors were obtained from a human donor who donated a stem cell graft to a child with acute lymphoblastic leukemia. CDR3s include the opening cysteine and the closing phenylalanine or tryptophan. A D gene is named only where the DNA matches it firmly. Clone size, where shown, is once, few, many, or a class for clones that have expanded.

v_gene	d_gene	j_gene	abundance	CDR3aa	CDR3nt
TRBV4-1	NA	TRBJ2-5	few	CASSRLVLETQYF	TGCGCCAGCAGCCGCCTCGTACTAGAGACCCAGTACTTC
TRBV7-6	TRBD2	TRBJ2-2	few	CASSRTSGYTGELFF	TGTGCCAGCAGCCGGACTAGCGGCTACACCGGGGAGCTGTTTTTT
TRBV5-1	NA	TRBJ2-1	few	CASSLRTYYNEQFF	TGCGCCAGCAGCTTGAGGACTTACTACAATGAGCAGTTCTTC
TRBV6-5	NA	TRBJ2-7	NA	CASSYSQENEQYF	TGTGCCAGCAGTTACTCGCAGGAAAACGAGCAGTACTTC
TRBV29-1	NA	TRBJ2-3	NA	CSLRGVTSLTDTQYF	TGCAGCTTAAGGGGTGTGACAAGTCTCACAGATACGCAGTATTTT
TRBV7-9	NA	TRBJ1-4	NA	CASSLGWGNEKLFF	TGTGCCAGCAGCTTAGGCTGGGGTAATGAAAAACTGTTTTTT
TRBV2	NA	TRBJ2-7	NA	CASKVATLSEQYF	TGTGCCAGCAAAGTGGCGACCCTTTCCGAGCAGTACTTC
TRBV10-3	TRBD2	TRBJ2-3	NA	CAIGPRGRGLAPPQYF	TGTGCCATCGGGCCGCGAGGGAGGGGCCTAGCTCCCCCGCAGTATTTT
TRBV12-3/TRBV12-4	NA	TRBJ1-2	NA	CASSSRTAPRVQGGYTF	TGTGCCAGCAGTTCTCGGACAGCACCCCGGGTTCAAGGTGGCTACACCTTC
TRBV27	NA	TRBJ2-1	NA	CASSLRDAEDEQFF	TGTGCCAGCAGTCTACGGGACGCCGAGGATGAGCAGTTCTTC
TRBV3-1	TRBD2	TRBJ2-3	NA	CASSQELAAGDTQYF	TGTGCCAGCAGCCAAGAACTAGCGGCGGGGGATACGCAGTATTTT
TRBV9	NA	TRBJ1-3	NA	CASSHAPLLAVEGNTIYF	TGTGCCAGCAGCCACGCCCCCCTTCTGGCAGTCGAAGGAAACACCATATATTTT
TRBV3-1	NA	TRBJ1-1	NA	CASSYMDTEAFF	TGTGCCAGCAGCTACATGGACACTGAAGCTTTCTTT
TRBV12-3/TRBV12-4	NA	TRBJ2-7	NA	CASSSRLYEQYF	TGTGCCAGCAGTTCTCGACTCTACGAGCAGTACTTC
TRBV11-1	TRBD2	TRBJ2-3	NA	CASSSLLSRLAGGPSTDTQYF	TGTGCCAGCAGCTCCCTTTTGAGTAGACTAGCGGGAGGTCCAAGCACAGATACGCAGTATTTT
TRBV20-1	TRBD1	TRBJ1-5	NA	CSASGQGRLPQHF	TGCAGTGCCTCGGGACAGGGGAGGCTGCCCCAGCATTTT
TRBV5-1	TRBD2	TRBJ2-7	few	CASSLIAGGPSQYF	TGCGCCAGCAGCTTGATAGCGGGAGGGCCGTCGCAGTACTTC
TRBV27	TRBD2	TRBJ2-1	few	CASSLSVLIAGGTNEQFF	TGTGCCAGCAGTTTATCGGTCCTTATAGCGGGAGGCACCAATGAGCAGTTCTTC
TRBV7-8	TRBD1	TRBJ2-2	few	CASSGQGSNTGELFF	TGTGCCAGCAGCGGACAGGGGTCGAACACCGGGGAGCTGTTTTTT
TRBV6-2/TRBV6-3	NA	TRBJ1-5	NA	CASRGPGYGRVNQPQHF	TGTGCCAGCAGAGGGCCCGGGTATGGTAGGGTCAATCAGCCCCAGCATTTT
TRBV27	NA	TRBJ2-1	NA	CASSPYQIYNEQFF	TGTGCCAGCAGTCCCTATCAGATCTACAATGAGCAGTTCTTC
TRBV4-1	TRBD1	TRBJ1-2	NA	CASSQAGGLGYGYTF	TGCGCCAGCAGCCAAGCAGGGGGCCTGGGCTATGGCTACACCTTC
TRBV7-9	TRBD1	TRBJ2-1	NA	CASSSGQGNNEQFF	TGTGCCAGCAGCTCGGGACAGGGAAACAATGAGCAGTTCTTC
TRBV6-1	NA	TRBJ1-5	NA	CASSPRGRNSNQPQHF	TGTGCCAGCAGTCCCCGGGGCCGTAATAGCAATCAGCCCCAGCATTTT
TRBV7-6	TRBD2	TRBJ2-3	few	CASSLEGAGAADTQYF	TGTGCCAGCAGCTTAGAAGGGGCGGGAGCGGCAGATACGCAGTATTTT
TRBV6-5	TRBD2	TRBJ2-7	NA	CASSYPGTSGAREWEQYF	TGTGCCAGCAGTTACCCTGGGACTAGCGGGGCACGGGAGTGGGAGCAGTACTTC
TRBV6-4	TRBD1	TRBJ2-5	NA	CASRRDRALTGKTQYF	TGTGCCAGCAGGCGGGACAGGGCCCTAACGGGCAAGACCCAGTACTTC
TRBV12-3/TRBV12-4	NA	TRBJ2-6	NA	CASSFRGTGANVLTF	TGTGCCAGCAGTTTTCGGGGTACTGGGGCCAACGTCCTGACTTTC
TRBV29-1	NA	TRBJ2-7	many	CSVLGDSYEQYF	TGCAGCGTTCTAGGTGACTCCTACGAGCAGTACTTC
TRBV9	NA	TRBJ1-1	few	CASSVSGGAGAFF	TGTGCCAGCAGCGTATCCGGGGGCGCAGGAGCTTTCTTT
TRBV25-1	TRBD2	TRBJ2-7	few	CASRGLANYEQYF	TGTGCCAGCAGGGGACTAGCGAACTACGAGCAGTACTTC
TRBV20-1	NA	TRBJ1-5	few	CSARDQSGHQPQHF	TGCAGTGCTAGAGATCAATCAGGGCATCAGCCCCAGCATTTT
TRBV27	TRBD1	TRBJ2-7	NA	CASSLGTEPYEQYF	TGTGCCAGCAGTTTAGGGACAGAGCCCTACGAGCAGTACTTC
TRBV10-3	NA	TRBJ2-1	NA	CAISEFRTHEQFF	TGTGCCATCAGTGAGTTCAGGACCCATGAGCAGTTCTTC